This TCR beta chain was sequenced during a study of cytomegalovirus exposure and HLA in healthy donors. General study points: Both high specificity and high sensitivity reportedly marked the classifier's diagnosis of cytomegalovirus status.

Germline V CDR1 and CDR2: LGHNA, YSLEER. V shed 3 bases, J shed 4 bases, and the junction held 6 bases outside the gene matches. CDR3 length equals 16 residues. Sequencing was performed with immunoSEQ multiplex PCR; in TCRdb, only in-frame clones are kept and a portion is missing. The sample lists around 73,000 clones, around 90% seen once, with around 4% in the top ten. As for this clone: As yet, its antigen is unknown.

The sequence came from a woman between 18 and 29 years old in good health and CMV-seropositive. What was sequenced was PBMCs. The V call is TRBV4-3, the J call TRBJ2-3, with 11 bases fitting TRBD2. CDR3 DNA sequence: TGCGCCAGCAGCCAGGGGCCTAGCGGGGGGCCAGATACGCAGTATTTT. This translates into CASSQGPSGGPDTQYF.